This TCR beta chain was identified during a study of T cells in Graves' hyperthyroidism and ophthalmopathy. Overall study findings and caveats: The majority of expanded thyroid clonotypes above 0.001 also appeared in blood.

CDR3 size: 15 residues. V was pared by 3 bases and J by 7 bases, with 4 bases of the junction left unmatched. CDR1 and CDR2 from the germline V gene are MGHRA and YSYEKL. Amplified regions were TCR beta CDR3 sequences from RNA transcripts. HTBI primers were used for first-round RT-PCR of the TCR CDR3. TCRdb ran MiXCR on the multiplex PCR reads and lists one entry per CDR3 protein. The table shows about 500,000 distinct CDR3 sequences, with approximately 49% occurring only once. Exclusion criteria comprised uncontrolled infection, other autoimmune disease, pregnancy or lactation. Diagnostic decisions used clinical symptoms, serum thyroxine and TRAb, thyroid ultrasound and orbital computed tomography. This clonotype was picked up a small number of times. Its antigen is unknown.

The source of this sequence is an adult woman with Graves' disease, either hyperthyroidism or ophthalmopathy (not recorded which). The sequenced material came from peripheral blood or thyroid tissue (not recorded which). The chain links TRBV4-1 to TRBJ2-2, with TRBD2 matching over 11 bases. The chain's CDR3 is CASSQIAGGVGELFF. The CDR3 DNA reads TGCGCCAGCAGCCAGATAGCGGGAGGGGTCGGGGAGCTGTTTTTT.